This paragraph reports one T cell receptor beta chain. It lacks a known antigen. No base-level quality is on record; no much larger clone is a single base apart. The library was obtained by the immunoSEQ multiplex PCR assay. Drawn from immuneACCESS, this table holds only the in-frame rearrangements with V and J called that TCRdb kept. Clones are partly lost; checked studies trace under half to an unresolved V gene and leave the rest unexplained. In this sample the table shows hundreds of thousands of clones, roughly 88% of which occur a single time. The top ten clones comprise 0.01% of the sample. From its cysteine to its phenylalanine, the CDR3 spans 16 amino acids. The CDR3 DNA has 48 bases and is translated from base 1. V gives up 0 bases and J gives up 3 bases, and the segment between their germline ends measures 13 bases. Reading the germline V gene (reference sequence) gives CDR1 LNHDA and CDR2 SQIVND.

The sample originates from a study of shared T cell receptors in the human thymus listed by TCRdb under 2021. Notes on the research overall: The study investigated the way shared, self-reactive T-cell receptor alpha chains are produced in the human thymus.

The same data also contributed to another study, on human thymus T cells. The second study's paper adds: Immunologically healthy infants undergoing open corrective cardiac surgery for congenital heart defects in Finland were used as donors. Thymus tissue was collected as surgical resects that were removed during corrective cardiac surgery. Usage of V and J gene segments appeared to be biased in both the thymic and the peripheral blood repertoires. According to the related research, thymic TCR repertoires were highly overlapping among unrelated individuals. TCR alpha and beta repertoires from roughly 8 infant thymus samples and four related peripheral blood samples were characterized in the study. Donor ages ranged from about 7 to 244 days, and the cohort comprised five or six male and two female infants. After being mechanically released from the tissue, thymocytes were kept at -70 degrees C in pellets of about 8.5-32 million cells. A QIAsymphony instrument was used to extract genomic DNA from the frozen cell pellets. The immunoSEQ multiplex PCR assay was used to amplify the TCRB and TCRAD loci from a standardized amount of quality-controlled genomic DNA. The amplicons covered the V(D)J region and were long enough to include the CDR3 and to identify the V and J genes. The amplicons were sequenced on an Illumina platform via the commercial immunoSEQ service. Primer bias and sequencing errors were corrected as previously described, and TCRAD and TCRB definitions were based on the IMGT database. Repertoires were analysed with immunoSEQ Analyzer 3.0 and VDJTools, covering basic statistics, V/J segment usage, diversity estimates, rarefaction and pairwise overlap. To estimate diversity, the Chao1, ChaoE, Efron-Thisted, Shannon and inverse Simpson indices were applied, and diversity was also estimated on datasets down-sampled to the smallest sample. Repertoire overlap was determined by strict matching of CDR3 nucleotide sequence, V gene and J gene, and Jaccard-based multidimensional scaling clustering was applied. Thymus samples yielded on average approximately 800,000 unique TCRB clonotypes, compared with 70,000 to 85,000 from blood samples.

The material sequenced was thymocytes. The chain is assembled from TRBV19 and TRBJ2-3, and perhaps TRBD2 as D gene, on 5 matching bases. This receptor was obtained from a boy in the first two years of life with a congenital heart defect. Donor details come from another sample of the same person, matched by shared clones. The nucleotide sequence reads TGTGCCAGTAGTATAGACCATACTCAGCGGACAGATACGCAGTATTTT. The translation is CASSIDHTQRTDTQYF. With all but the CDR3 taken from the reference TRBV19 and TRBJ2-3 genes, the full variable domain is: DGGITQSPKYLFRKEGQNVTLSCEQNLNHDAMYWYRQDPGQGLRLIYYSQIVNDFQKGDIAEGYSVSREKKESFPLTVTSAQKNPTAFYLCASSIDHTQRTDTQYFGPGTRLTVL.